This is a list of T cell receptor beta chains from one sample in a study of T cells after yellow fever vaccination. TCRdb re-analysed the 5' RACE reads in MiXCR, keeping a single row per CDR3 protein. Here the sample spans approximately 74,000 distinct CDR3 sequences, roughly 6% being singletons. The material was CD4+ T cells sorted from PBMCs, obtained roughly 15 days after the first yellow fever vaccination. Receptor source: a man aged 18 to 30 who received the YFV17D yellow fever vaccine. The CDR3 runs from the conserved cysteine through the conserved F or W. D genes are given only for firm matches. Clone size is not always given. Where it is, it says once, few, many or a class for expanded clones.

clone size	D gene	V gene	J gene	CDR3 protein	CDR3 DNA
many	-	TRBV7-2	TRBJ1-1	CASSLRDPGSANTEAFF	TGTGCCAGCAGCTTAAGGGACCCCGGATCGGCCAACACTGAAGCTTTCTTT
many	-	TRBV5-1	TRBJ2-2	CASRELGLNTGELFF	TGCGCCAGCAGAGAGCTCGGGCTGAACACCGGGGAGCTGTTTTTT
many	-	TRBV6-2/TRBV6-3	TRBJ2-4	CASWAHRDTKNIQYF	TGTGCCAGTTGGGCCCACCGGGACACCAAAAACATTCAGTACTTC
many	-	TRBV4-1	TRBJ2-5	CASSQDAGVGTQYF	TGCGCCAGCAGCCAAGATGCCGGAGTGGGGACCCAGTACTTC
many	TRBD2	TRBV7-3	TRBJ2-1	CASSQWGGEQFF	TGTGCCAGCAGCCAATGGGGGGGTGAGCAGTTCTTC
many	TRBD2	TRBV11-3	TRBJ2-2	CASSLPGGNTGELFF	TGTGCCAGCAGCTTGCCGGGAGGTAACACCGGGGAGCTGTTTTTT
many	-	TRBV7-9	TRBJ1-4	CASSRAGSTNEKLFF	TGTGCCAGCAGCAGGGCCGGTTCAACTAATGAAAAACTGTTTTTT
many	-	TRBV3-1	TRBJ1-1	CASSQENTEAFF	TGTGCCAGCAGCCAAGAGAACACTGAAGCTTTCTTT
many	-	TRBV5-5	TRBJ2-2	CASSASYMTGELFF	TGTGCCAGCAGCGCGTCCTATATGACCGGGGAGCTGTTTTTT
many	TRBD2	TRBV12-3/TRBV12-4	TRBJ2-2	CASSKIGGGLNTGELFF	TGTGCCAGCAGTAAAATAGGCGGGGGTCTGAACACCGGGGAGCTGTTTTTT
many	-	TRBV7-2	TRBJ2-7	CASSLLGIYGYEQYF	TGTGCCAGCAGCTTACTAGGAATTTATGGCTACGAGCAGTACTTC
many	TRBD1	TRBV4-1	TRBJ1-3	CASSRKDFGGTGSSGNTIYF	TGCGCCAGCAGCCGGAAAGATTTCGGCGGGACAGGCAGCTCTGGAAACACCATATATTTT
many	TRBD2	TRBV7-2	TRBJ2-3	CASSLGAGGQWDTQYF	TGTGCCAGCAGCTTAGGAGCGGGGGGGCAGTGGGATACGCAGTATTTT
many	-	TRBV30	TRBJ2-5	CAWSMSGARGTQYF	TGTGCCTGGAGTATGTCAGGGGCGAGGGGGACCCAGTACTTC
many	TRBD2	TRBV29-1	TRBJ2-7	CSVGRGGTYEQYF	TGCAGCGTTGGGCGGGGGGGAACCTACGAGCAGTACTTC
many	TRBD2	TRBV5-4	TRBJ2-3	CASSGGGGTDTQYF	TGTGCCAGCAGCGGCGGGGGGGGCACAGATACGCAGTATTTT
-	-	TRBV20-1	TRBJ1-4	CSARGGNEKLFF	TGCAGTGCTAGAGGGGGAAATGAAAAACTGTTTTTT
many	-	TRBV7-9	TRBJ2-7	CASSLKYRQGSDEQYF	TGTGCCAGCAGCTTAAAGTATAGGCAGGGGAGCGACGAGCAGTACTTC
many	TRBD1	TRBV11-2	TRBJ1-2	CASSSLRQGVTLLNGYTF	TGTGCCAGCAGCTCGCTTAGACAGGGGGTAACCCTTTTGAATGGCTACACCTTC
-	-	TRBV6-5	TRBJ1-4	CASISPGRGNEKLFF	TGTGCCAGCATTTCGCCGGGACGAGGGAATGAAAAACTGTTTTTT
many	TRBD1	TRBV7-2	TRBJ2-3	CASSPGTGGRTDTQYF	TGTGCCAGCAGCCCCGGGACAGGGGGACGCACAGATACGCAGTATTTT
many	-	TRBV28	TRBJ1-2	CASTTRAGYTF	TGTGCCAGCACAACTAGGGCTGGCTACACCTTC
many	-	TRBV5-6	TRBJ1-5	CASSFSTQPQHF	TGTGCCAGCAGCTTTTCCACTCAGCCCCAGCATTTT
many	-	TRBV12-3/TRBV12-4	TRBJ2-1	CASSPNWGDLEFF	TGTGCCAGCAGTCCCAACTGGGGGGATTTAGAGTTCTTC
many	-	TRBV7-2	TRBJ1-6	CASRRLRDRYSPLHF	TGTGCCAGCAGGCGACTCCGGGACCGATATTCACCCCTCCACTTT
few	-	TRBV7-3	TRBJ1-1	CASSLQNREGTEAFF	TGTGCCAGCAGCCTACAAAACAGGGAAGGTACTGAAGCTTTCTTT
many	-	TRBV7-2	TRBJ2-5	CASSLYYQETQYF	TGTGCCAGCAGCTTATATTACCAAGAGACCCAGTACTTC
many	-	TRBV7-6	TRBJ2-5	CASSTDWGETQYF	TGTGCCAGCAGCACGGACTGGGGGGAGACCCAGTACTTC
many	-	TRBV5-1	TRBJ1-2	CASSSGRLPNYGYTF	TGCGCCAGCAGTTCCGGGAGATTACCCAACTATGGCTACACCTTC
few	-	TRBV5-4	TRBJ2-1	CASSLWTPGVGYNEQFF	TGTGCCAGCAGCCTTTGGACACCCGGAGTTGGGTACAATGAGCAGTTCTTC
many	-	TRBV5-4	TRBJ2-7	CASSPAHRVGGYEQYF	TGTGCCAGCAGCCCGGCCCACAGGGTGGGAGGTTACGAGCAGTACTTC
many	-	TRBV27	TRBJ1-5	CASSLRGRTNSNQPQHF	TGTGCCAGCAGTTTACGAGGACGGACTAATAGCAATCAGCCCCAGCATTTT
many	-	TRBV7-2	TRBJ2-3	CASSSSSTDTQYF	TGTGCCAGCAGCTCCTCTAGCACAGATACGCAGTATTTT
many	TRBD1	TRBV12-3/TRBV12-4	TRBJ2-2	CASRTGTVNTGELFF	TGTGCCAGCAGGACCGGGACAGTGAACACCGGGGAGCTGTTTTTT
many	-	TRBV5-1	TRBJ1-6	CASSLWHQGGANSPLHF	TGCGCCAGCAGCTTGTGGCACCAGGGTGGGGCAAATTCACCCCTCCACTTT
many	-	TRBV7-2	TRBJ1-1	CASSISTLTEAFF	TGTGCCAGCAGCATTAGCACATTAACTGAAGCTTTCTTT
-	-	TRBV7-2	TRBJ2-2	CASSHSGGADSGELFF	TGTGCCAGCAGCCATTCTGGGGGGGCGGATTCCGGGGAGCTGTTTTTT
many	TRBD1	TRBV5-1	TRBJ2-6	CASSLTTGGATGANVLTF	TGCGCCAGCAGCTTAACGACAGGGGGCGCAACTGGGGCCAACGTCCTGACTTTC
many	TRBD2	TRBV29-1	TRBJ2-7	CSVQRGSEQYF	TGCAGCGTCCAGCGGGGGAGCGAGCAGTACTTC
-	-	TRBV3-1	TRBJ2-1	CASSQDPTTGQFF	TGTGCCAGCAGCCAAGACCCGACCACTGGACAGTTCTTC
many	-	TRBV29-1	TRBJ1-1	CSVEDLKVIGTEAFF	TGCAGCGTTGAAGATCTAAAGGTAATAGGCACTGAAGCTTTCTTT
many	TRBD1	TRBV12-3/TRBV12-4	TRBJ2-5	CASTSDRGGQETQYF	TGTGCCAGCACGTCGGACAGGGGTGGCCAAGAGACCCAGTACTTC
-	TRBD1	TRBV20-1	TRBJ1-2	CSSNPGQGARGYTF	TGCAGTTCGAACCCGGGACAGGGGGCGCGGGGCTACACCTTC
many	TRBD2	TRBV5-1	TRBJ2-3	CASSSGAADTQYF	TGCGCCAGCAGCAGCGGGGCCGCAGATACGCAGTATTTT
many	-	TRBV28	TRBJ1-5	CASSTVGVWPQHF	TGTGCCAGCAGCACGGTAGGGGTTTGGCCCCAGCATTTT
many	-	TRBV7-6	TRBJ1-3	CASSLGPESGNTIYF	TGTGCCAGCAGCTTAGGGCCCGAATCTGGAAACACCATATATTTT
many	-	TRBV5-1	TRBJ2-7	CASSPIGQPYEQYF	TGCGCCAGCAGCCCGATAGGGCAGCCCTACGAGCAGTACTTC
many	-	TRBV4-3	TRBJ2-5	CASSQETQASVTQYF	TGCGCCAGCAGCCAAGAAACCCAGGCTTCCGTGACCCAGTACTTC
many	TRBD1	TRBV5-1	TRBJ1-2	CASSSLDRDGYTF	TGCGCCAGCAGCTCGTTGGACAGGGATGGCTACACCTTC
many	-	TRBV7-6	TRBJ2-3	CASSDPPPPDTQYF	TGTGCCAGCAGCGACCCGCCGCCTCCAGATACGCAGTATTTT
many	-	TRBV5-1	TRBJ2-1	CASMGNEEGEQFF	TGCGCCAGCATGGGGAATGAGGAGGGTGAGCAGTTCTTC
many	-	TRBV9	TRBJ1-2	CASSVSPLGTSRYTF	TGTGCCAGCAGCGTCAGCCCCCTCGGGACGAGTCGCTACACCTTC
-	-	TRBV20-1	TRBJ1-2	CRTDRPNYGYTF	TGCAGGACCGACAGGCCTAACTATGGCTACACCTTC
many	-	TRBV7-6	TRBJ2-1	CASSWGSRGDEQFF	TGTGCCAGCAGCTGGGGGTCCAGGGGTGATGAGCAGTTCTTC